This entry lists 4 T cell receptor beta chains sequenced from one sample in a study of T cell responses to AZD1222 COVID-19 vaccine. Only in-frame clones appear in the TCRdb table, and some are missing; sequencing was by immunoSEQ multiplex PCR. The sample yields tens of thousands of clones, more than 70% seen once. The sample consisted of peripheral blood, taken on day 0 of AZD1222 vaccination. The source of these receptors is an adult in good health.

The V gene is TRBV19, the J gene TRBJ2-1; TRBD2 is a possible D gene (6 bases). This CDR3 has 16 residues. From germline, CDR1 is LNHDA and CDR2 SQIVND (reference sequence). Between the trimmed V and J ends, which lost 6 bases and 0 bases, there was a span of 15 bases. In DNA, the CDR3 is TGTGCCAGTAGCTCCGCCGGGGGACCCTCCTACAATGAGCAGTTCTTC. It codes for CASSSAGGPSYNEQFF.

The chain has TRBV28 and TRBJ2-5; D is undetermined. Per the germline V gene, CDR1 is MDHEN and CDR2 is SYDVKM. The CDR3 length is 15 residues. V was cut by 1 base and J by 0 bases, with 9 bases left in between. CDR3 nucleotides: TGTGCCAGCAGTTTATTGGCCGGCAACCAAGAGACCCAGTACTTC. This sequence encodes CASSLLAGNQETQYF.

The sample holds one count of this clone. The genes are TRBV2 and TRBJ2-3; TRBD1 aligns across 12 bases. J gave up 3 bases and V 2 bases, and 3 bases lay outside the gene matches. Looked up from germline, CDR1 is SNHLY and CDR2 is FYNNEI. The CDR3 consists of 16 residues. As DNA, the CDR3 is TGTGCCAGCAGTGAAATGGGACAGGGGGCAACAGATACGCAGTATTTT. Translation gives CASSEMGQGATDTQYF.

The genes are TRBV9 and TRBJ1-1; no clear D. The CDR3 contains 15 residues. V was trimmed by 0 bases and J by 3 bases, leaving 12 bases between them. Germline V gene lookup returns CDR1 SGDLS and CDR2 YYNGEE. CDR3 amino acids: CASSVGQEEYTEAFF. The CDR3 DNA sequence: TGTGCCAGCAGCGTAGGTCAGGAAGAGTACACTGAAGCTTTCTTT. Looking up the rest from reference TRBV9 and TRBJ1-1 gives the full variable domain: DSGVTQTPKHLITATGQRVTLRCSPRSGDLSVYWYQQSLDQGLQFLIQYYNGEERAKGNILERFSAQQFPDLHSELNLSSLELGDSALYFCASSVGQEEYTEAFFGQGTRLTVV.